The T cell receptor beta chain described here comes from a study of T cells in women clearing cervical HPV infection. CDR3 size: 15 residues. Germline values: CDR1 KGHSH, CDR2 LQKENI. The protocol was immunoSEQ multiplex PCR, while the TCRdb copy is restricted to in-frame clones and leaves out a portion. Seen in this sample are about 36,000 clones; the ten most common clones hold roughly 1.6%. As to this clone: The read halts 3 residues ahead of the CDR3 end, with the missing end drawn from the germline J gene.

What was sequenced was blood buffy coat. This clonotype was sampled from a woman aged 18-70 years with a cervical HPV16 infection that either progressed to CIN3+ or cleared (not recorded which). The rearrangement joins TRBV18 to TRBJ1-2; D may be TRBD1 (6 bases). CDR3 DNA, as far as it was read: TGTGCCAGCTCACCGGGAGCGGGGGCCTCCTACGAC. This encodes CASSPGAGASYD. The entire CDR3 reads CASSPGAGASYDYTF.